This T cell receptor (beta chain) appears in the sequencing data of a study of OX40 agonist ivuxolimab in advanced cancers. The CDR3 runs 13 residues. Germline V CDR1 and CDR2: MDHEN, SYDVKM. The V segment lost 10 bases and the J segment 8 bases; nucleotides outside the gene matches: 10. This clone came up once. Sequenced by immunoSEQ multiplex PCR; TCRdb stores in-frame clones only, minus some. The table records tens of thousands of clones, 80% to 90% of them present only once. Here the sequenced sample was CD4+ or CD8+ T cells sorted from blood, taken in a trial of the OX40 agonist ivuxolimab. The chain carries TRBV28 and TRBJ1-2, with 10 nucleotides matching TRBD1. This TCR came from an adult with an advanced solid tumor such as melanoma, head and neck, liver or kidney cancer. The CDR3 sequence is CANRLTTGGGYTF. CDR3 in DNA: TGTGCCAACAGACTGACGACAGGGGGCGGCTACACCTTC.